This T cell receptor beta chain was found in a study of post-analysis software for immune sequencing data (dated by TCRdb to between 2014 and 2017). Background for the entire study: Disease courses on record covered relapsing-remitting, secondary progressive and progressive-relapsing multiple sclerosis, though some patients had no subtype annotation. The patient repertoires were set against about 10 previously published healthy control repertoires from donors whose ages ranged from roughly 6 to 25 years. A subset of samples was prepared in parallel using single-end sample barcoding, then pooled and co-amplified after Illumina adapter ligation. Broad study findings and their caveats: Direct clustering with F measure revealed strong co-clustering of samples prepared in the same batch, which led to a batch-effect correction. A handful of TRBV segments, including TRBV5-6, TRBV5-1 and TRBV20-1, were significantly more frequent in patients than controls. Multiple sclerosis patients had significantly lower normalized Chao1 diversity than controls, a result that suggests substantial peripheral T-cell clonal expansion. The control group was slightly older than the multiple sclerosis patient group.

To demonstrate the VDJtools post-analysis software, the study profiled TCR beta repertoires from the peripheral blood of about a dozen young patients with multiple sclerosis. The multiple sclerosis patients were children and adolescents ranging in age from about 6 to 16 years. This clonotype was counted between two and nine times. Its antigen is not yet known. No quality values exist for individual bases; no much larger clone is one base distant. The germline V end is reduced by 6 bases and the J end by 1 base; junction bases left unmatched: 4. Reading the germline V gene gives CDR1 MNHEY and CDR2 SVGAGI. Including the terminal cysteine and phenylalanine, the CDR3 comprises 14 residues. The CDR3 DNA has 42 bases and is translated from base 1. Library preparation was by PCR. The instrument given in TCRdb is Illumina HiSeq 2500. To reduce PCR and sequencing biases, unique molecular identifiers were incorporated into the TCR beta cDNA libraries. Some 500,000 cDNA molecules were obtained per 1 to 10 million input T cells, so each molecule approximated one T cell. The same protocol used for the earlier healthy control dataset was applied to prepare and sequence the patient libraries. Within a given batch, samples were prepared together, multiplexed and sequenced on the same HiSeq lane. The study's own analysis went as follows. MIGEC was used to process the raw barcoded reads, and molecular identifier groups with only a single read were discarded before consensus assembly and CDR3 extraction. Clonotype tables were post-analysed with VDJtools, and diversity was normalized by down-sampling all datasets to the smallest sample size. To correct batch-related cross-sample contamination, repertoire overlap clustering matched CDR3 amino acid sequences but not nucleotide sequences. TCRdb applied fastp at Q25 and MiXCR to the public reads, then kept only in-frame beta chains. Each entry is one CDR3 protein sequence, shown with its most common DNA and genes. The V and J calls and clone size are TCRdb's, not the authors'. The sample includes some 690,000 distinct CDR3 sequences, with 25% to 30% observed a single time. The ten largest account for 0.56% of the sample.

This chain is built from TRBV6-5 and TRBJ2-7; TRBD1 agrees with 9 junctional bases. The receptor was isolated from a girl aged 10-17 years with multiple sclerosis. The specimen sequenced was blood. The DNA reads TGTGCCAGCAGAGGGGACAGGGATTCCTACGAGCAGTACTTC. Its protein is CASRGDRDSYEQYF.